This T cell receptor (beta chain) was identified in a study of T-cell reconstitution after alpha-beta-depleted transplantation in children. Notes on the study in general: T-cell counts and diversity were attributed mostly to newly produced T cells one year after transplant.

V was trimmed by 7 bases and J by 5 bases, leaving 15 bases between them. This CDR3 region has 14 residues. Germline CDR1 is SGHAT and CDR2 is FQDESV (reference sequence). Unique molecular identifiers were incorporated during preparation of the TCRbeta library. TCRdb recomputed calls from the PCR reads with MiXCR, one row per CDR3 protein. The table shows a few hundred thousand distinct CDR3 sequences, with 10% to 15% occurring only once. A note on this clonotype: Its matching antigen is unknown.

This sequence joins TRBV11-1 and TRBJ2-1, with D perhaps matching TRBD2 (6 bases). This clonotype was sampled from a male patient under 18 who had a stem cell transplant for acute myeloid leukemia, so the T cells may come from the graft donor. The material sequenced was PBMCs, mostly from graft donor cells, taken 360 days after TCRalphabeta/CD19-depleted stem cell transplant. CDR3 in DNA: TGTGCCAGCACCACCGGGGGACTTAACAATGAGCAGTTCTTC. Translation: CASTTGGLNNEQFF. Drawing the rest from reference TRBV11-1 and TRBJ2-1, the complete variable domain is EAEVAQSPRYKITEKSQAVAFWCDPISGHATLYWYRQILGQGPELLVQFQDESVVDDSQLPKDRFSAERLKGVDSTLKIQPAELGDSAMYLCASTTGGLNNEQFFGPGTRLTVL.